This TCR beta chain was sequenced for a study of post-analysis software for immune sequencing data. Study summary: There were relapsing-remitting, secondary progressive and progressive-relapsing multiple sclerosis among the disease courses included. Study-level findings and limits: Controls had significantly higher normalized Chao1 diversity than multiple sclerosis patients. Samples made in the same batch grouped tightly together by F measure. Included in a set of roughly five TRBV segments more frequent in patients than controls were TRBV5-6, TRBV5-1 and TRBV20-1.

For this clonotype: The antigen remains undetermined.

cDNA libraries of TCR beta carried unique molecular identifiers. From roughly 1 to 10 million T cells, 550,000 or so cDNA molecules were obtained. Each CDR3 protein gets one entry after TCRdb re-called the PCR reads with MiXCR. The table lists 550,000 to 700,000 distinct CDR3 sequences, about 40% of them singletons. With 4 bases removed from V and 8 bases from J, the gap between germline ends came to 18 bases. There are 14 residues in the CDR3. Per germline, CDR1 SNHLY and CDR2 FYNNEI. Sequencing input: blood. This clonotype was sampled from a girl aged 5 to 17 with multiple sclerosis. The chain combines TRBV2 with TRBJ2-7, with a weak D call TRBD2 (6 bases). DNA of the CDR3: TGTGCCAGCAGTGGGGACTTCCGCGGAGGGAAGCAGTACTTC. Translation: CASSGDFRGGKQYF.